This entry is about one T cell receptor beta chain. Its antigen remains unidentified. These data originate in a study of beta chain features in type 1 diabetes. Whole-study findings and limits: People with Type 1 diabetes carried modestly yet significantly shorter TCRB CDR3s in all four CD4+ subsets.

The germline V gene encodes CDR1 MNHEY and CDR2 SVGAGI. This CDR3 has 15 residues. The ends lost 2 bases at V and 2 bases at J; junction bases unmatched: 1. Every bit of the isolated RNA underwent reverse transcription, so sequencing read expressed TCRB transcripts. Repertoires were generated with immunoSEQ multiplex PCR, while TCRdb's copy carries only in-frame clones and drops some. This repertoire shows more than 150,000 clones, roughly 9% found once; its top ten account for 0.7%. Input material: central memory CD4+ T cells from blood. The sequence derives from a woman under 40 with type 1 diabetes. The rearrangement joins TRBV6-5 to TRBJ2-3; 10 bases line up with TRBD1. The CDR3 DNA follows: TGTGCCAGCAGTTACGGGACAGGGGACACAGATACGCAGTATTTT. Residues: CASSYGTGDTDTQYF.